This TCR beta chain was observed in a study of metastatic and nonmetastatic thyroid tumors. Study as a whole: The comparison covered peripheral blood and tumor or nodule tissue in malignant and benign thyroid patients. Whole-study findings and limits: Benign nodules reportedly had significantly lower TCR beta diversity than malignant thyroid tumors in blood and tumor.

V was pared by 7 bases and J by 8 bases, with 11 bases of the junction left unmatched. Germline assignment: CDR1 LNHDA and CDR2 SQIVND (reference sequence). CDR3 size: 15 residues. Each patient went into thyroid surgery without having received any treatment. Regarding this clone: Its antigen is still unknown.

TCRdb recomputed clones from the PCR reads via MiXCR. The sample shows approximately 21,000 clones, roughly 23% of them seen only once. The sequenced sample was blood. This receptor was taken from a male donor with papillary thyroid cancer or a benign thyroid nodule (not recorded which). Some clones in this sample may be carry-over from other donors' samples. The chain has TRBV19 and TRBJ1-5, with 10 bases that match TRBD1. For the CDR3, the DNA is TGTGCCAGTACAGAGAGGGGACAGGGGCTAGAGCCCCAGCATTTT. Residues: CASTERGQGLEPQHF.